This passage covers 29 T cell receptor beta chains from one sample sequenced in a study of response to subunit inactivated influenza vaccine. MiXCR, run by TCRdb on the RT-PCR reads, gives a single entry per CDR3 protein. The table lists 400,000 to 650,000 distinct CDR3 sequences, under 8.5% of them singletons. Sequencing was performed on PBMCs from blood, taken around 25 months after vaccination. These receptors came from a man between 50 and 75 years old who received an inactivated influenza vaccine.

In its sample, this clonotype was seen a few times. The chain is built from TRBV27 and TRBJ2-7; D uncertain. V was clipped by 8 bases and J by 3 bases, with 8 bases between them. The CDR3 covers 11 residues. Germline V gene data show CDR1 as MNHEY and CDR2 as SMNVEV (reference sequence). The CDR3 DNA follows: TGTGCCAGCGGGGAAGACTACGAGCAGTACTTC. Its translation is CASGEDYEQYF.

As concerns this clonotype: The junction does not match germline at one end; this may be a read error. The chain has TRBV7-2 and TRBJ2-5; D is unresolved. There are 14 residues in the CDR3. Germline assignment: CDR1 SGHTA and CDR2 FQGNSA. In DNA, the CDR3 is TGTGCCAGCAGCTTAGGTCGCCAACAAGAGACCCGGTACTTC. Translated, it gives CASSLGRQQETRYF.

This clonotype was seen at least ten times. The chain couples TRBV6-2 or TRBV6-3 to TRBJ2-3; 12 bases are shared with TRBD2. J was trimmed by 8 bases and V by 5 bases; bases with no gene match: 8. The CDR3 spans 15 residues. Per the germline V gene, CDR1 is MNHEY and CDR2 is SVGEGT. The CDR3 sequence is CASSTTSGGYSTQYF. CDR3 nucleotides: TGTGCCAGCAGTACGACTAGCGGGGGTTACTCTACGCAGTATTTT.

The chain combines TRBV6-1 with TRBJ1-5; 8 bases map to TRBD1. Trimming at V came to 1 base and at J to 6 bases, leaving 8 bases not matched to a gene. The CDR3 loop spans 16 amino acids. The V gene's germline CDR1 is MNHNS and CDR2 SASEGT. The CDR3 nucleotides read TGTGCCAGCAGTGAAGAAAGGAGACAGGGGATTCAGCCCCAGCATTTT. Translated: CASSEERRQGIQPQHF.

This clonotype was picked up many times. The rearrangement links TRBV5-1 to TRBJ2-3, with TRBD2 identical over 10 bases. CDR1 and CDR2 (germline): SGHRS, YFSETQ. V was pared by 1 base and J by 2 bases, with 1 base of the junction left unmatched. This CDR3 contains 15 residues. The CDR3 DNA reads TGCGCCAGCAGCTTGACTAGCGGGAACACAGATACGCAGTATTTT. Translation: CASSLTSGNTDTQYF.

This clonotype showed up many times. CDR3 in DNA: TGTGCCAGCAGCCCCACCAGAGGGGGGGTGGAGACCCAGTACTTC. Protein product: CASSPTRGGVETQYF. The rearrangement uses TRBV7-9 and TRBJ2-5; D possibly corresponds to TRBD2 (7 bases). The V end was cut by 5 bases, the J end by 5 bases, with 18 bases between. CDR3 size: 15 residues. Germline CDR1 and CDR2: SEHNR and FQNEAQ (reference sequence).

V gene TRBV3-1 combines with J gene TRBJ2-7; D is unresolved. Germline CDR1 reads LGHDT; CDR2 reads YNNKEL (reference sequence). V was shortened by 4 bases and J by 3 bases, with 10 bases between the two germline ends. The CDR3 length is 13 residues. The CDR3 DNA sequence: TGTGCCAGCAGCCGTGGCCGTTACTACGAGCAGTACTTC. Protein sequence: CASSRGRYYEQYF.

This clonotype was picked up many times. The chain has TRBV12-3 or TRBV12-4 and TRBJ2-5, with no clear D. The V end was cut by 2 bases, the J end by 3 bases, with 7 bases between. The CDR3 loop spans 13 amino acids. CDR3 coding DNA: TGTGCCAGCAGTTTAATTAGAAAAGAGACCCAGTACTTC. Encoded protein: CASSLIRKETQYF.

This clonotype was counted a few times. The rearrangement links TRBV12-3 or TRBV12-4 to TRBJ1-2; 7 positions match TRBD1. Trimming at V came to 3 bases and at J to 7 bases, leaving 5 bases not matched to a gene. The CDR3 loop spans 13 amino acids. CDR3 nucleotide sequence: TGTGCCAGCAGTTTGGACAGGAGTAGTGGCTACACCTTC. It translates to CASSLDRSSGYTF.

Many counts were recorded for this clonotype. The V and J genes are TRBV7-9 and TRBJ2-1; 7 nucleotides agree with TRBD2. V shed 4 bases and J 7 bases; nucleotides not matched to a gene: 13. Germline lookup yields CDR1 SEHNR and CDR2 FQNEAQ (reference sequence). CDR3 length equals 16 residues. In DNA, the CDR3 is TGTGCCAGCAGCTCAACGGGAGGCCCGGGGTGGAATGAGCAGTTCTTC. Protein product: CASSSTGGPGWNEQFF.

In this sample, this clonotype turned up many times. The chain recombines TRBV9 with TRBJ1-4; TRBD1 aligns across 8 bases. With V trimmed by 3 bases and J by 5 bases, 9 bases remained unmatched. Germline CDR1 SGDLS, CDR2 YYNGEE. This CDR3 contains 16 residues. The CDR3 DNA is TGTGCCAGCAGCGCCGGGGCCAGGGGGCGGAATGAAAAACTGTTTTTT. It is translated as CASSAGARGRNEKLFF.

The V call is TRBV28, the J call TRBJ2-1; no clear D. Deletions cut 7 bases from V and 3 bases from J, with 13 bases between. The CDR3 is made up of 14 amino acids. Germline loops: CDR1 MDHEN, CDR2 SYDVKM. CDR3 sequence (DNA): TGTGCCAGCAACCTACCTGGGGACTACAATGAGCAGTTCTTC. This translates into CASNLPGDYNEQFF.

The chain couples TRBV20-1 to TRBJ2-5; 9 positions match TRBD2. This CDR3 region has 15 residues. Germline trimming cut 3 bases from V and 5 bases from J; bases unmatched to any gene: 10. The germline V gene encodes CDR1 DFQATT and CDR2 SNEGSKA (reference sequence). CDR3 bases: TGCAGTGCTAGCCCCCAGGGACTAGCCCGGGAGACCCAGTACTTC. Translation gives CSASPQGLARETQYF.

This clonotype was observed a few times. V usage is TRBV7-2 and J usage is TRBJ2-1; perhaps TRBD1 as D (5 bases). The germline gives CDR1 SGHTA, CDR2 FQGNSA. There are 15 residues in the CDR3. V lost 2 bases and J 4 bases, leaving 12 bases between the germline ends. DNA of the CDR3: TGTGCCAGCAGCTTATCCCAGGGCGAGTACAATGAGCAGTTCTTC. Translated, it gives CASSLSQGEYNEQFF.

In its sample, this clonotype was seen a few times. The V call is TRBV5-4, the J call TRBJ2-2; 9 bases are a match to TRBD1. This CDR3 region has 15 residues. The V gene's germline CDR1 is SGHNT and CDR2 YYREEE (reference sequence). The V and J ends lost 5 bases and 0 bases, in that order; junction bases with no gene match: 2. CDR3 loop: CASRGQGSNTGELFF. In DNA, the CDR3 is TGTGCCAGCAGGGGACAGGGATCGAACACCGGGGAGCTGTTTTTT.

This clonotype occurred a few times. CDR3 loop: CSARDRRNNNEQFF. The CDR3 nucleotides are TGCAGTGCTAGAGATCGGAGGAATAACAATGAGCAGTTCTTC. This sequence joins TRBV20-1 and TRBJ2-1; D possibly corresponds to TRBD2 (5 bases). CDR1 and CDR2 (germline): DFQATT, SNEGSKA (reference sequence). V was pared by 0 bases and J by 5 bases, with 11 bases between. The CDR3 length is 14 residues.

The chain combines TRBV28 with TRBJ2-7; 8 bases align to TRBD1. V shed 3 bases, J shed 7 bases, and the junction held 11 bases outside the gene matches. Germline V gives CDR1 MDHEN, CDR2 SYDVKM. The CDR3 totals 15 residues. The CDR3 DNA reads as TGTGCCAGCAGTTTTTATTGCCAGGGGGCGAGGGAGCAGTACTTC. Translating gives CASSFYCQGAREQYF.

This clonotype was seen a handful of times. CDR3 loop: CSARGPGQLGEEQYF. DNA for the CDR3: TGCAGTGCTAGGGGACCGGGACAGCTAGGGGAAGAGCAGTACTTC. The gene calls are TRBV20-1 and TRBJ2-7; TRBD1 matches at 7 bases. V shed 3 bases, J shed 7 bases, and the junction held 15 bases outside the gene matches. The CDR3 extends over 15 amino acids. Germline CDR1 is DFQATT and CDR2 is SNEGSKA (reference sequence).

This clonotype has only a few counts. The CDR3 nucleotides read TGTGCCATCAGTGCCACAGGGGGATACTACGAGCAGTACTTC. Residues: CAISATGGYYEQYF. The chain uses TRBV10-3 and TRBJ2-7, with 8 bases fitting TRBD1. The CDR3 is made up of 14 amino acids. V shed 4 bases and J 3 bases; nucleotides not matched to a gene: 5. CDR1 and CDR2 from the germline V gene are ENHRY and SYGVKD.

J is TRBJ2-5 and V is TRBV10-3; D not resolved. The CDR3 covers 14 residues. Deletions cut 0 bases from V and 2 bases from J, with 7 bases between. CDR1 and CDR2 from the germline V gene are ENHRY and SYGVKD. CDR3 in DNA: TGTGCCATCAGTGAGTCGACGGATCAAGAGACCCAGTACTTC. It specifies CAISESTDQETQYF.

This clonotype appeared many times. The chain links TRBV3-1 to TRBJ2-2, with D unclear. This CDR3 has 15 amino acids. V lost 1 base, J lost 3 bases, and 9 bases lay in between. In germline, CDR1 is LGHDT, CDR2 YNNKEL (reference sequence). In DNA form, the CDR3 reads TGTGCCAGCAGCCAAGGTTCCGGAGACACCGGGGAGCTGTTTTTT. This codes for CASSQGSGDTGELFF.

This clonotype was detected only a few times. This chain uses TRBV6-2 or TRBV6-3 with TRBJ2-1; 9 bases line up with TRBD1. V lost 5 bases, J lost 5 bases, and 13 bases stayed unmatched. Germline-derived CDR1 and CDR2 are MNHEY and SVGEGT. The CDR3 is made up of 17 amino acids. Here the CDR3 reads CASSTHPGTGNHNEQFF. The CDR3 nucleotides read TGTGCCAGCAGTACCCACCCCGGGACAGGGAATCACAATGAGCAGTTCTTC.

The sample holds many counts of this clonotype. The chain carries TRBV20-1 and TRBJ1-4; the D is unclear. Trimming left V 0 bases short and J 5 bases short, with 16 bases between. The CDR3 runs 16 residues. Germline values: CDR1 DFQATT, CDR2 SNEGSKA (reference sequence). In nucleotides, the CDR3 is TGCAGTGCTAGAGATCACGGTGGCAGATACAATGAAAAACTGTTTTTT. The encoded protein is CSARDHGGRYNEKLFF.

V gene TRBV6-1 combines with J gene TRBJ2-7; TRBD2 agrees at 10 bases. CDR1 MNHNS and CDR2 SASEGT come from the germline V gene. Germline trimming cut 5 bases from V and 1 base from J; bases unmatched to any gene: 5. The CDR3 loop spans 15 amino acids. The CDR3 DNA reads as TGTGCCAGCAGTCAAGGGACTAGCGCATCCTACGAGCAGTACTTC. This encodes CASSQGTSASYEQYF.

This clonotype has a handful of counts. The chain's CDR3 is CASSVDAGVSPYEQYF. The CDR3 coding sequence is TGTGCCAGCAGCGTAGATGCGGGGGTCTCACCCTACGAGCAGTACTTC. The V gene is TRBV9, the J gene TRBJ2-7; 7 bases align to TRBD2. Germline V gives CDR1 SGDLS, CDR2 YYNGEE. This CDR3 spans 16 amino acids. The J segment lost 2 bases and the V segment lost 0 bases, leaving 8 bases of the junction unmatched.

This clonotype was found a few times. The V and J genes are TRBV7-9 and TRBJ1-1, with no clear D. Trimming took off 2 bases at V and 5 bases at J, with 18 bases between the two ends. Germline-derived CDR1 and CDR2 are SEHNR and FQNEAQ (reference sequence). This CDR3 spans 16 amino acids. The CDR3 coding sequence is TGTGCCAGCAGCTTAACTAAGACATACTTGGGAACTGAAGCTTTCTTT. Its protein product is CASSLTKTYLGTEAFF.

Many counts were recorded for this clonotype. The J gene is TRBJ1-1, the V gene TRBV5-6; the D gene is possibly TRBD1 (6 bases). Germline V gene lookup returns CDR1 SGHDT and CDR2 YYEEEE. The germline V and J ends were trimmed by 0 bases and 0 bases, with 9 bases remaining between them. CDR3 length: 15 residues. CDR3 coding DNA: TGTGCCAGCAGCTTGGAAGGGGGATTGAACACTGAAGCTTTCTTT. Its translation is CASSLEGGLNTEAFF.

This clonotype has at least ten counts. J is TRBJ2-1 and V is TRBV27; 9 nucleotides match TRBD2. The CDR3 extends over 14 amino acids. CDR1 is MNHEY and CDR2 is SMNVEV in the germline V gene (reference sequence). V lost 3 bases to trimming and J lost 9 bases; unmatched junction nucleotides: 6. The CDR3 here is CASSLGVAGVEQFF. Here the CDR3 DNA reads TGTGCCAGCAGTTTGGGGGTAGCGGGGGTTGAGCAGTTCTTC.

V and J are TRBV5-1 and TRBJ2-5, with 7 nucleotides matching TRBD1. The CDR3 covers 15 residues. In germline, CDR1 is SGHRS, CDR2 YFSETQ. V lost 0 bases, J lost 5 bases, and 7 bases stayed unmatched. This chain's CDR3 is CASSLADRIPETQYF. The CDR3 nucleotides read TGCGCCAGCAGCTTGGCGGACAGGATCCCGGAGACCCAGTACTTC.